The 10 T cell receptor beta chains below all came from one sample that was sequenced in a study of blood T cell repertoires in COVID-19. The data were produced by immunoSEQ multiplex PCR, yet TCRdb's version contains in-frame clones alone and is incomplete. The table records about 58,000 clones, roughly 84% of them present only once. The sequencing input was peripheral blood. The receptors originated from a man in his forties with active COVID-19.

The chain uses TRBV14 and TRBJ2-1; possibly TRBD2 for D (5 bases). The CDR3 consists of 16 residues. Per germline, CDR1 SGHDN and CDR2 FVKESK. V was pared by 4 bases and J by 3 bases, with 16 bases between. DNA for the CDR3: TGTGCCAGCAGCCTCCTCGGCAGCGGACTCTACAATGAGCAGTTCTTC. Translated: CASSLLGSGLYNEQFF.

The genes are TRBV5-4 and TRBJ2-3; TRBD2 agrees at 12 bases. Germline values: CDR1 SGHNT, CDR2 YYREEE (reference sequence). The CDR3 is made up of 16 amino acids. V was clipped by 4 bases and J by 4 bases; unmatched bases: 7. The CDR3 DNA reads as TGTGCCAGCAGCCCTAGACTAGCGGGAGCGGCAGATACGCAGTATTTT. Translating it yields CASSPRLAGAADTQYF.

J is TRBJ1-2 and V is TRBV3-1 (or the pseudogene TRBV3-2); a weak D match, TRBD1 (5 bases). V lost 3 bases and J lost 6, with 11 bases in between. The CDR3 extends over 13 amino acids. CDR1 is LGHDT, CDR2 YNNKEL, per germline (reference sequence). As DNA, the CDR3 is TGTGCCAGCAGCCACAAAACGGGGGATGGCTACACCTTC. It yields the protein CASSHKTGDGYTF.

V is TRBV6-5 and J is TRBJ2-7, with TRBD1 as a possible D gene (6 bases). V was shortened by 6 bases and J by 0 bases, with 9 bases between the two germline ends. This CDR3 has 13 amino acids. In germline, CDR1 is MNHEY, CDR2 SVGAGI. The CDR3 DNA reads as TGTGCCAGCAGAAGACAGGCCTCCTACGAGCAGTACTTC. The encoded protein is CASRRQASYEQYF.

This chain connects TRBV3-1 (or the pseudogene TRBV3-2) to TRBJ2-1, with no clear D. The V gene lost 4 bases and the J gene lost 2 bases, with 9 bases spanning the gap. In germline, CDR1 is LGHDT, CDR2 YNNKEL (reference sequence). The CDR3 spans 14 residues. CDR3 amino acids: CASSRATAYNEQFF. CDR3 coding DNA: TGTGCCAGCAGCCGTGCAACTGCCTACAATGAGCAGTTCTTC.

The CDR3 coding sequence is TGTGCCAGCAGCGTAGACGGGATCAACACCGGGGAGCTGTTTTTT. Translated, it gives CASSVDGINTGELFF. The rearrangement joins TRBV9 to TRBJ2-2; D perhaps matches TRBD2 (5 bases). V was trimmed by 0 bases and J by 2 bases, leaving 8 bases between them. Germline V gene sequence: CDR1 SGDLS, CDR2 YYNGEE. The CDR3 extends over 15 amino acids.

The chain recombines TRBV3-1 (or the pseudogene TRBV3-2) with TRBJ2-3, with TRBD2 matching 12 bases. CDR1 LGHDT and CDR2 YNNKEL come from the germline V gene (reference sequence). The CDR3 loop spans 14 amino acids. V shed 5 bases and J 5 bases; nucleotides not matched to a gene: 2. The CDR3, as DNA: TGTGCCAGCAGCAGACTAGCGGGAGAAGATACGCAGTATTTT. Translating gives CASSRLAGEDTQYF.

Only a few counts were recorded for this clone. The rearrangement links TRBV28 to TRBJ1-4; D is possibly TRBD1 (6 bases). The V gene's germline CDR1 is MDHEN and CDR2 SYDVKM. V was cut by 6 bases and J by 3 bases, with 11 bases left in between. The CDR3 runs 14 residues. In DNA form, the CDR3 reads TGTGCCAGCAGCCGGACAGTGCCTAATGAAAAACTGTTTTTT. This gives the protein CASSRTVPNEKLFF.

V gene TRBV5-1 combines with J gene TRBJ2-7; D may be TRBD2 (6 bases). This CDR3 is 15 amino acids long. V was cut by 1 base and J by 2 bases, with 13 bases left in between. CDR1 is SGHRS, CDR2 YFSETQ, per germline. This CDR3 reads CASSLRGVSPYEQYF. The CDR3 DNA reads as TGCGCCAGCAGCTTGCGCGGGGTGTCCCCCTACGAGCAGTACTTC.

The J gene is TRBJ1-2, the V gene TRBV30; no clear D gene. CDR3 length: 14 residues. V lost 2 bases, J lost 4 bases, and 14 bases lay in between. Germline CDR1 GTSNPN, CDR2 SVGIG (reference sequence). The CDR3 nucleotides are TGTGCCTGGAGTCCCCGAGGATCGGTCTATGGCTACACCTTC. It is translated as CAWSPRGSVYGYTF.